The clone carrying this T cell receptor beta chain was recorded many times. Antigen unknown. Germline V gives CDR1 MNHEY, CDR2 SMNVEV (reference sequence). V was cut by 6 bases and J by 4 bases, with 13 bases left in between. The CDR3 has 14 amino acids. Building of the TCR beta libraries involved iRepertoire HTBI primers and Arm-PCR of CDR3 regions. TCRdb called the multiplex PCR reads again in MiXCR, with one record for every CDR3 protein. The sample comprises a few hundred thousand distinct CDR3 sequences, about 13% of which are singletons, and roughly 10% rests with the top ten. The time point is: newly diagnosed GD, antithyroid drugs for less than 3 months. With RNA extracted from PBMCs as input, the TCR library was made. The data were taken from a study of regulatory T cells in long-lasting Graves disease. Study-level findings and limits: Persistent Graves' patients showed reduced TCR diversity versus newly diagnosed patients.

The same specimen was also included in a second study, on T cells in Graves' hyperthyroidism and ophthalmopathy. According to that study: Carried out on the TCR CDR3, a first-round RT-PCR used the HTBI primer set.

The genes are TRBV27 and TRBJ1-5; weak D call: TRBD1 (6 bases). The specimen was peripheral blood mononuclear cells (PBMCs), collected at new diagnosis, from a patient treated with antithyroid drugs. This TCR came from a man aged 30 to 45 with Graves disease. The CDR3 bases are TGTGCCAGCAGGAACGGACAGTTAAATCAGCCCCAGCATTTT. This encodes CASRNGQLNQPQHF.